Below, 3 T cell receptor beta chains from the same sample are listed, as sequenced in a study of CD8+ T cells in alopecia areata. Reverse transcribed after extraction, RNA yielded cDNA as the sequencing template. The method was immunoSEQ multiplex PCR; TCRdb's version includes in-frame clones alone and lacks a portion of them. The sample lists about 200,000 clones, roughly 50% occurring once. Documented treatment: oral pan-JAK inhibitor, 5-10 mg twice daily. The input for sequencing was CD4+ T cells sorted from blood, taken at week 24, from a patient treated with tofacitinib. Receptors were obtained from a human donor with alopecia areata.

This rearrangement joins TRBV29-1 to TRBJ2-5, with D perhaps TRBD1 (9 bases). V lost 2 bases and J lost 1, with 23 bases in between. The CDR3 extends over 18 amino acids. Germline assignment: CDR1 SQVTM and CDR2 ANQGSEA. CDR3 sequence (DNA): TGCAGCGTTGAAAACCGGGAGGGACAGGGTGCGGCCCAAGAGACCCAGTACTTC. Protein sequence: CSVENREGQGAAQETQYF.

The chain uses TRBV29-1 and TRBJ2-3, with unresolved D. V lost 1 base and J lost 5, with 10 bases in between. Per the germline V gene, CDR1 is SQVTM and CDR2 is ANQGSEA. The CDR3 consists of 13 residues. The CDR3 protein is CSVEVGSQDTQYF. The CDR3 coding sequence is TGCAGCGTTGAAGTCGGATCGCAAGATACGCAGTATTTT.

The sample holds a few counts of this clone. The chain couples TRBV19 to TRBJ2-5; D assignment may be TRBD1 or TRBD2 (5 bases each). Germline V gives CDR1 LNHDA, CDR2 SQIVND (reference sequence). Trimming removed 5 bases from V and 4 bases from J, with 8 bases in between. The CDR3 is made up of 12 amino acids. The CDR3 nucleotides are TGTGCCAGTAGTCGGGACGGAGAGACCCAGTACTTC. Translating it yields CASSRDGETQYF.